This T cell receptor (beta chain) came from a study of molecular identifiers for immune sequencing clone quantification. Points from the study as a whole: It was shown that clones above 20 RNA copies held over 99% of effector molecules, but under 1% in naive cells.

In the case of this clonotype: Antigen: not known.

The CDR3 covers 13 residues. With 3 bases removed from V and 2 bases from J, the gap between germline ends came to 8 bases. Looked up from germline, CDR1 is LGHNA and CDR2 is YNFKEQ. The bulk TCR libraries were made with methods described before and with listed TCR primers. One entry per CDR3 protein, called by TCRdb with MiXCR from the PCR reads. Among about half a million distinct CDR3 sequences listed, over 20% were seen once. The authors sorted naive CD8 T cells as CD8+CD4-CCR7+CD45RA+. The source of this sequence is a human donor in good health. Some libraries in this study had Jurkat cell RNA spiked in. The chain carries TRBV4-2 and TRBJ2-7; unclear D gene. Sequences were obtained from naive CD8+ T cells from blood, with Jurkat cell RNA spiked in. Documented subset: FACS-sorted CD8+CD4-CCR7+CD45RA+ naive T cells. CDR3 region: CASSQAVTYEQYF. The CDR3 nucleotides are TGTGCCAGCAGCCAGGCGGTGACCTACGAGCAGTACTTC.